A selection of T cell receptor beta chains follows, all from one sample in a study of T-cell reconstitution after alpha-beta-depleted transplantation in children. TCRdb reprocessed the PCR reads with MiXCR, giving one entry per CDR3 protein. The data hold about 980,000 distinct CDR3 sequences, with about 29% observed a single time. The starting material was PBMCs, mostly from graft donor cells, obtained 360 days after TCRalphabeta/CD19-depleted stem cell transplant. The receptor source for this set is a boy in the first two years of life who had a stem cell transplant for SCID, so the T cells may come from the graft donor. CDR3s include the opening cysteine and the closing phenylalanine or tryptophan. The D gene is left open where the match is weak. For some rows the clone size is stated as once, few or many, or as a class when expanded; others skip it.

J | size | D | length | V | CDR3 | DNA
TRBJ2-1 | few | TRBD1 | 18 | TRBV4-1 | CASSHPYRQGISYNEQFF | TGCGCCAGCAGCCATCCCTATCGACAGGGCATATCCTACAATGAGCAGTTCTTC
TRBJ2-3 | - | - | 14 | TRBV4-1 | CASSQPLAYDTQYF | TGCGCCAGCAGCCAACCCCTGGCTTATGATACGCAGTATTTT
TRBJ2-1 | - | TRBD1 | 16 | TRBV29-1 | CSGTGGASPFYNEQFF | TGCAGCGGGACAGGGGGAGCCTCCCCCTTCTACAATGAGCAGTTCTTC
TRBJ1-1 | few | - | 13 | TRBV6-5 | CASSYGRGAWAFF | TGTGCCAGCAGTTACGGTCGGGGGGCATGGGCTTTCTTT
TRBJ2-3 | - | - | 11 | TRBV19 | CAASTGDTQYF | TGTGCCGCGTCCACGGGGGATACGCAGTATTTT
TRBJ1-2 | few | - | 13 | TRBV20-1 | CSARQGMDYGYTF | TGCAGTGCTAGGCAGGGGATGGACTATGGCTACACCTTC
TRBJ2-3 | few | TRBD2 | 16 | TRBV28 | CASSLGPAGFTDTQYF | TGTGCCAGCAGTTTAGGTCCAGCGGGATTCACAGATACGCAGTATTTT
TRBJ1-2 | once | - | 13 | TRBV9 | CASRLDGAGGYTF | TGTGCCAGCAGATTAGACGGAGCGGGCGGCTACACCTTC
TRBJ1-2 | - | - | 15 | TRBV6-5 | CASSYLGGGNYGYTF | TGTGCCAGCAGTTACCTGGGGGGCGGCAACTATGGCTACACCTTC
TRBJ2-2 | - | TRBD1 | 13 | TRBV7-3 | CASRDSPTGELFF | TGTGCCAGCCGGGACAGCCCTACCGGGGAGCTGTTTTTT
TRBJ1-5 | many | TRBD1 | 15 | TRBV12-3/TRBV12-4 | CASSTEQGRGQPQHF | TGTGCCAGCAGTACCGAACAGGGGCGAGGTCAGCCCCAGCATTTT